This T cell receptor (beta chain) is from a study of shared clonotypes between healthy human individuals. Produced via immunoSEQ multiplex PCR; TCRdb's table is partial and in-frame only. In the table there are around 1.1 million clones, approximately 80% of which are singletons. CDR3 length: 15 residues. Trimming took 5 bases from V and 2 from J, leaving 15 bases between them. The germline CDR1 and CDR2 sequences are SEHNR and FQNEAQ (reference sequence). The gene calls are TRBV7-9 and TRBJ2-5, with D perhaps matching TRBD2 (5 bases). This TCR derives from a man in his late teens or twenties in good health. Some clones in this sample may be carry-over from other donors' samples. Specimen: memory CD4+ T cells from PBMCs. Subset indicated: CD45RA-negative fraction. The CDR3 bases are TGTGCCAGCAGCGATACAACCGGGGATCAAGAGACCCAGTACTTC. Its protein is CASSDTTGDQETQYF.